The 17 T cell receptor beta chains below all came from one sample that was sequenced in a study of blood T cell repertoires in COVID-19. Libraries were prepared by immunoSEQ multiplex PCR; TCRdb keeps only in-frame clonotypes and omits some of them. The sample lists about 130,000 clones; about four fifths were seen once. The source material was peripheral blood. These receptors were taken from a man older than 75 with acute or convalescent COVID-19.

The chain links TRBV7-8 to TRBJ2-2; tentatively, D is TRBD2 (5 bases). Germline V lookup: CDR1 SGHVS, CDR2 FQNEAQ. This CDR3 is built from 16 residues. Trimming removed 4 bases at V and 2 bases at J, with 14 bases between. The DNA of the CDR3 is TGTGCCAGCAGCTCCCGGAGGATTGGTAACACCGGGGAGCTGTTTTTT. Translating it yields CASSSRRIGNTGELFF.

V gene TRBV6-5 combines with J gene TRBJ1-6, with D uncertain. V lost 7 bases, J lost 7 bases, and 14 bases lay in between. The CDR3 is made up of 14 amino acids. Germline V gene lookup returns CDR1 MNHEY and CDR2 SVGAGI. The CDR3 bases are TGTGCCAGCACCCCGGGAGCAAGGAATTCACCCCTCCACTTT. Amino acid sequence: CASTPGARNSPLHF.

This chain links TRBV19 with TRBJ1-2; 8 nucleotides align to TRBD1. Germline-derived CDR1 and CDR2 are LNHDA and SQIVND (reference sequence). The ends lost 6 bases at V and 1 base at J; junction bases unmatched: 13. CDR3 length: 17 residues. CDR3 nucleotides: TGTGCCAGTAGCAACTTACCCGGACAGGGCCTTAACTATGGCTACACCTTC. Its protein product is CASSNLPGQGLNYGYTF.

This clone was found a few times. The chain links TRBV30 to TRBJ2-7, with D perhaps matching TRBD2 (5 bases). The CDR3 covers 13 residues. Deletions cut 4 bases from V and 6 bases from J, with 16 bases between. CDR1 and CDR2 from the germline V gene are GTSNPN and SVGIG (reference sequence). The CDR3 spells CAWTLKAGSEQYF. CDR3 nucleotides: TGTGCCTGGACTCTAAAGGCGGGTTCCGAGCAGTACTTC.

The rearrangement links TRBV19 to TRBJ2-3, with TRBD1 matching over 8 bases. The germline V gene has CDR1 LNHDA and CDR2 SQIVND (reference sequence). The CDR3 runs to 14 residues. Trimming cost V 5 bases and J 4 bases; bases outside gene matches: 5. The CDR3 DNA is TGTGCCAGTAGTCTACAGGGGGGCGCAGATACGCAGTATTTT. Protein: CASSLQGGADTQYF. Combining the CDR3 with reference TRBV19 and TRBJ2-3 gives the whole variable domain DGGITQSPKYLFRKEGQNVTLSCEQNLNHDAMYWYRQDPGQGLRLIYYSQIVNDFQKGDIAEGYSVSREKKESFPLTVTSAQKNPTAFYLCASSLQGGADTQYFGPGTRLTVL.

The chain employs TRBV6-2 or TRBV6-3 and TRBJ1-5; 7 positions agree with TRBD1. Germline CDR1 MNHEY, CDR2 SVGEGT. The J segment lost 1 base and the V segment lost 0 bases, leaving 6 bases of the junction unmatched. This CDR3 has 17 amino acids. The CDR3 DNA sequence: TGTGCCAGCAGTTACTCTAGGGGGCAAAGCAGCAATCAGCCCCAGCATTTT. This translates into CASSYSRGQSSNQPQHF.

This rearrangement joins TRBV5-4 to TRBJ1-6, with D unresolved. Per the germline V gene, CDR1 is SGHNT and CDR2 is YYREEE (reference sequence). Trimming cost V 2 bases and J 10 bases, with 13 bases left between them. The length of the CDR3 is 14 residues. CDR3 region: CASSFVGDSSPLHF. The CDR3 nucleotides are TGTGCCAGCAGCTTCGTCGGGGATTCGTCACCCCTCCACTTT.

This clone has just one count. The CDR3 DNA is TGTGCCTGGAGTAGACGGGAGAGCTACACCTTC. It yields the protein CAWSRRESYTF. The V and J genes are TRBV30 and TRBJ1-2; D gene unclear. The CDR3 has 11 amino acids. CDR1 GTSNPN and CDR2 SVGIG come from the germline V gene (reference sequence). Trimming took off 2 bases at V and 9 bases at J, with 10 bases between the two ends.

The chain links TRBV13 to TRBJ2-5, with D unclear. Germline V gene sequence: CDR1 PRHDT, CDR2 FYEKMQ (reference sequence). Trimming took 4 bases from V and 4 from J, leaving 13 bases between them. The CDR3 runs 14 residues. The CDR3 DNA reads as TGTGCCAGCAGCTCTTCCACTCAAGCAGAGACCCAGTACTTC. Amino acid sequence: CASSSSTQAETQYF.

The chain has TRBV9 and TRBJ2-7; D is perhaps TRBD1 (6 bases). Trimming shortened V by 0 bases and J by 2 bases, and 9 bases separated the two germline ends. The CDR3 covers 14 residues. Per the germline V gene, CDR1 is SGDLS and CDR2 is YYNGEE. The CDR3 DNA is TGTGCCAGCAGCGTAGGGGACATCGCCTACGAGCAGTACTTC. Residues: CASSVGDIAYEQYF. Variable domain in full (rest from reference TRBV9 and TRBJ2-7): DSGVTQTPKHLITATGQRVTLRCSPRSGDLSVYWYQQSLDQGLQFLIQYYNGEERAKGNILERFSAQQFPDLHSELNLSSLELGDSALYFCASSVGDIAYEQYFGPGTRLTVT.

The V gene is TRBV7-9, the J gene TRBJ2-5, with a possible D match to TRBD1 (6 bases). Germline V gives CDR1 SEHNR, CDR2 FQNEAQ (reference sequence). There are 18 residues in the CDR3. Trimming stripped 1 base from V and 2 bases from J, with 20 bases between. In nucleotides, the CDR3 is TGTGCCAGCAGCTTAGGGACAGCCGTCCCCCCCACACAAGAGACCCAGTACTTC. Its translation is CASSLGTAVPPTQETQYF.

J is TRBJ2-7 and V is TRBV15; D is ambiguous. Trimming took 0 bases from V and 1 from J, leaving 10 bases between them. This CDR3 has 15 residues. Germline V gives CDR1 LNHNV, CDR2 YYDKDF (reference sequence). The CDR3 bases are TGTGCCACCAGCAGAGATCATGAGCCTTCCTACGAGCAGTACTTC. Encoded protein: CATSRDHEPSYEQYF.

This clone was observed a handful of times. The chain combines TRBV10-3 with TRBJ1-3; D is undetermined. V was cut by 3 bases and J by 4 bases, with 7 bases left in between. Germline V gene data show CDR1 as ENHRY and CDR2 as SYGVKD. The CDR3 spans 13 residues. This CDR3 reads CAISEQSGNTIYF. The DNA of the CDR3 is TGTGCCATCAGTGAACAGTCAGGAAACACCATATATTTT.

The CDR3 DNA reads TGTGCCAGCAGTCTCCGGACAGGGGGCTCGAGGAGCAATCAGCCCCAGCATTTT. This encodes CASSLRTGGSRSNQPQHF. The V and J genes are TRBV6-6 and TRBJ1-5; TRBD1 matches 11 bases. This CDR3 is built from 18 residues. Germline V gene sequence: CDR1 MNHNY, CDR2 SVGAGI (reference sequence). With V trimmed by 5 bases and J by 1 base, 10 bases remained unmatched.

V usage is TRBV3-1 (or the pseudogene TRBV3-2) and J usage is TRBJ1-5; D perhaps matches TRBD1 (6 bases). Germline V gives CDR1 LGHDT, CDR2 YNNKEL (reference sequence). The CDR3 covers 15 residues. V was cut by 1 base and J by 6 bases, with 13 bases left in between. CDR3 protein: CASSQVPGASQPQHF. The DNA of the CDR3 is TGTGCCAGCAGCCAAGTGCCAGGGGCCTCTCAGCCCCAGCATTTT.

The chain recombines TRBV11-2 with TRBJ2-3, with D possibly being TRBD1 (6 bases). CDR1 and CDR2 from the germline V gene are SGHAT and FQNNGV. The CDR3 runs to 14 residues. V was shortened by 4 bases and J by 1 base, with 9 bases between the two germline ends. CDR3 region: CASSSRQGTDTQYF. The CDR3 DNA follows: TGTGCCAGCAGCTCCCGACAGGGCACAGATACGCAGTATTTT.

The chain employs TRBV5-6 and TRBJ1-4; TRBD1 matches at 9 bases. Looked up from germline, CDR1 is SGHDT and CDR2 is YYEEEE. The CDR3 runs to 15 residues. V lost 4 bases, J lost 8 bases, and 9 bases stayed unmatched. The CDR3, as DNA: TGTGCCAGCAGCGCCACAGGGGGCGCAGAGGAAAAACTGTTTTTT. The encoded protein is CASSATGGAEEKLFF. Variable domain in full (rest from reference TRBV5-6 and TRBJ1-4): DAGVTQSPTHLIKTRGQQVTLRCSPKSGHDTVSWYQQALGQGPQFIFQYYEEEERQRGNFPDRFSGHQFPNYSSELNVNALLLGDSALYLCASSATGGAEEKLFFGSGTQLSVL.